Each of the 12 T cell receptor beta chains below was sequenced from the same sample in a study of control samples from healthy donors and cancer patients (dated by TCRdb to 2020 to 2021). Library method: the immunoSEQ multiplex PCR assay. This is the immuneACCESS table as TCRdb keeps it, with only in-frame sequences that have V and J called. A part of the clones is gone; compared with another copy, unresolved V genes explain less than half, and the rest is unexplained. This sample gives about 100,000 clones in total; approximately 84% of them show up just once. The biggest ten clones account for approximately 7% of the sample. The sample was blood. The receptor set was obtained from a man aged 18 to 35 in good health.

J is TRBJ1-4 and V is TRBV25-1; D gene unclear. This CDR3 is 16 amino acids long. Germline CDR1 is MGHDK and CDR2 is SYGVNS. The V gene lost 4 bases and the J gene lost 6 bases, with 18 bases spanning the gap. This CDR3 is CASSAQAGLKDEKLFF. CDR3 coding DNA: TGTGCCAGCAGTGCCCAAGCCGGGCTCAAAGATGAAAAACTGTTTTTT.

The V call is TRBV20-1, the J call TRBJ1-2; D unclear. Germline loops: CDR1 DFQATT, CDR2 SNEGSKA (reference sequence). This CDR3 has 11 residues. V lost 0 bases, J lost 13 bases, and 12 bases lay in between. The CDR3 loop reads CSARDLQSSTF. CDR3 in DNA: TGCAGTGCTAGAGATCTCCAGTCGTCCACCTTC.

This clone has only one observation. The chain links TRBV5-1 to TRBJ2-1; D is unresolved. Germline CDR1 reads SGHRS; CDR2 reads YFSETQ. With 6 bases removed from V and 7 bases from J, the gap between germline ends came to 11 bases. This CDR3 comprises 12 residues. Here the CDR3 reads CASISFSNEQFF. The CDR3 DNA follows: TGCGCCAGCATCAGCTTCTCGAATGAGCAGTTCTTC.

The chain employs TRBV10-2 and TRBJ1-1; perhaps TRBD1 as D (5 bases). The CDR3 sequence is 13 residues long. Trimming pared 5 bases from V and 8 bases from J, leaving 15 bases between. CDR1 and CDR2 (germline): WSHSY, SAAADI. The CDR3 is CASSNEQVKEAFF. The CDR3 bases are TGCGCCAGCAGTAATGAACAGGTTAAAGAAGCTTTCTTT.

The J gene is TRBJ1-2, the V gene TRBV29-1; D not resolved. CDR3 length equals 10 residues. Trimming took 0 bases from V and 10 from J, leaving 6 bases between them. Germline V gives CDR1 SQVTM, CDR2 ANQGSEA. The CDR3 DNA is TGCAGCGTTGAAGATCCACTCTACACCTTC. This translates into CSVEDPLYTF.

This clone was counted a single time. The CDR3 DNA follows: TGTGCCAGCTCTCCGGGACAGGGGAAGCAAGAGACCCAGTACTTC. Translation: CASSPGQGKQETQYF. This chain connects TRBV11-3 to TRBJ2-5; 10 bases agree with TRBD1. J was trimmed by 2 bases and V by 8 bases; bases with no gene match: 8. The CDR3 sequence is 15 residues long. The germline gives CDR1 SGHNT, CDR2 YENEEA.

The rearrangement uses TRBV14 and TRBJ2-1; maybe TRBD2 (5 bases). Deletions cut 1 base from V and 8 bases from J, with 27 bases between. This CDR3 region has 19 residues. Looked up from germline, CDR1 is SGHDN and CDR2 is FVKESK. CDR3 sequence: CASSQAFSLVAGRGDEQFF. In nucleotides, the CDR3 is TGTGCCAGCAGCCAAGCCTTTTCTCTGGTGGCGGGCCGTGGAGATGAGCAGTTCTTC.

This rearrangement joins TRBV30 to TRBJ1-2, with 10 bases aligning to TRBD1. The junction had 7 bases not matched to a gene; V was cut back by 0 bases and J by 6 bases. CDR1 and CDR2 (germline): GTSNPN, SVGIG (reference sequence). CDR3 length: 15 residues. Here the CDR3 reads CAWSVSRGTGDGYTF. The CDR3 DNA reads as TGTGCCTGGAGTGTCAGTCGTGGGACAGGGGATGGCTACACCTTC.

The V call is TRBV7-9, the J call TRBJ2-5, with D possibly TRBD2 on 5 matching bases. V was clipped by 3 bases and J by 2 bases, with 13 bases between them. CDR1 SEHNR and CDR2 FQNEAQ come from the germline V gene (reference sequence). The CDR3 consists of 15 residues. The CDR3 DNA reads TGTGCCAGCAGCTTGAGTGAGGGCGTACAAGAGACCCAGTACTTC. It specifies CASSLSEGVQETQYF.

The chain combines TRBV5-5 with TRBJ2-1, with a possible D match to TRBD1 (6 bases). The CDR3 is 16 residues long. CDR1 SGHKS and CDR2 YYEKEE come from the germline V gene (reference sequence). Trimming cost V 2 bases and J 0 bases, with 12 bases left between them. DNA of the CDR3: TGTGCCAGCAGCTTCCGGACAGATCTCTCCTACAATGAGCAGTTCTTC. Protein product: CASSFRTDLSYNEQFF.

This clone was counted a few times. The CDR3 nucleotides read TGTGCCAGCAGTTGGGGGGGCGCGGATCAGCCCCAGCATTTT. It specifies CASSWGGADQPQHF. V is TRBV6-1 and J is TRBJ1-5; a possible D gene is TRBD1 (6 bases). From germline, CDR1 is MNHNS and CDR2 SASEGT. This CDR3 has 14 residues. V was shortened by 5 bases and J by 5 bases, with 13 bases between the two germline ends.

The rearrangement joins TRBV19 to TRBJ1-5, with D unclear. This CDR3 spans 14 amino acids. Trimming removed 7 bases from V and 2 bases from J, with 12 bases in between. CDR1 LNHDA and CDR2 SQIVND come from the germline V gene (reference sequence). CDR3 in amino acids: CASTGELRNQPQHF. Here the CDR3 DNA reads TGTGCCAGTACGGGTGAGCTGCGCAATCAGCCCCAGCATTTT.